This TCR beta chain emerged from a study of cytomegalovirus exposure and HLA in healthy donors. Study results and limitations: The study labeled approximately 150 TCR beta chains cytomegalovirus-associated. Published work reported that the classifier diagnosed cytomegalovirus status with high specificity and sensitivity.

The CDR3 is made up of 14 amino acids. The ends lost 7 bases at V and 8 bases at J; junction bases unmatched: 16. Per the germline V gene, CDR1 is SQVTM and CDR2 is ANQGSEA. A word on this clone: Its antigen is as yet unknown.

Produced via immunoSEQ multiplex PCR; TCRdb's table is partial and in-frame only. Of about 360,000 clones detected, 86% appear once; the ten largest clones hold 0.65% to 0.95%. The source material was PBMCs. The genes are TRBV29-1 and TRBJ1-2; 7 bases line up with TRBD1. The TCR originated in a woman aged 18-29 years in good health and CMV-seronegative. The CDR3 region has the DNA TGCAGCGCCGGAGAAAGGACAGGTTTCAACGGCTACACCTTC. Encoded protein: CSAGERTGFNGYTF.